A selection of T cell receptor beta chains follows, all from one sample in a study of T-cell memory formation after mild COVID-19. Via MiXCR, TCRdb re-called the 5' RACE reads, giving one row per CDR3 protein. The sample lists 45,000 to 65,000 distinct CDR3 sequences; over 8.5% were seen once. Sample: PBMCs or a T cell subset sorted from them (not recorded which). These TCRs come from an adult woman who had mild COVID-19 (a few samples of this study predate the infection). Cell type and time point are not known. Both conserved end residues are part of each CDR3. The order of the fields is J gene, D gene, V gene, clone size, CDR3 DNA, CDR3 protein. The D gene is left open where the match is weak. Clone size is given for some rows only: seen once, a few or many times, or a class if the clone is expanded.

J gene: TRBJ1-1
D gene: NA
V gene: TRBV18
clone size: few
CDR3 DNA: TGTGCCAGCTCACCTCAGGGTGCCGCTGAAGCTTTCTTT
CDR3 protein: CASSPQGAAEAFF

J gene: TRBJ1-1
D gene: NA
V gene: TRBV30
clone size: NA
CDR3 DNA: TGTGCCTGGAGTGTACTCTCGCCGAACACTGAAGCTTTCTTT
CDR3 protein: CAWSVLSPNTEAFF

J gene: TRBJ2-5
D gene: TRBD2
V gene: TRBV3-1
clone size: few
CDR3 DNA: TGTGCCAGCAGCCAAGATCAGGGACTAGCGGGGGGGGCCGGAGAGACCCAGTACTTC
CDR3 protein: CASSQDQGLAGGAGETQYF

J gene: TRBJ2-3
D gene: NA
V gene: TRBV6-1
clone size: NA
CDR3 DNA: TGTGCCAGCAGTGAATTAGGGGCGGGGGCCACAGATACGCAGTATTTT
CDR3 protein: CASSELGAGATDTQYF

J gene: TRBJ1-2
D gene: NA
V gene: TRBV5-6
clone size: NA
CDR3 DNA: TGTGCCAGCAGCTTGGGGACAGTACTCTATGGCTACACCTTC
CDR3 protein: CASSLGTVLYGYTF

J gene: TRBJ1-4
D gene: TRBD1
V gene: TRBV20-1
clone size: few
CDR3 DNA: TGCAGTGCTAGACCAGGGGGCGTTGGTGAAAAACTGTTTTTT
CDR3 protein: CSARPGGVGEKLFF

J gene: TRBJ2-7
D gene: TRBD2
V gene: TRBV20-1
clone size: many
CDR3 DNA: TGCAGTGCCAACGCGGCGGGGGGCTCCCCCTACGAGCAGTACTTC
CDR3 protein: CSANAAGGSPYEQYF

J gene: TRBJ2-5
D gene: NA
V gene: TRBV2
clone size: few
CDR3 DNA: TGTGCCAGCAGGCTGGTTGGGTTCAAAGAGACCCAGTACTTC
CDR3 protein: CASRLVGFKETQYF

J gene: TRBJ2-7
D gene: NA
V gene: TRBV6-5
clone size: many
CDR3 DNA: TGTGCCAGCAGTCAACAGGGAATCCTCGGGAGGGAGCAGTACTTC
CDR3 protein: CASSQQGILGREQYF

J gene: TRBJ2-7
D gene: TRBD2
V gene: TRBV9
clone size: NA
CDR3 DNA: TGTGCCAGCAGCGTCGGACTAGCGGATTCCTACGAGCAGTACTTC
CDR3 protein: CASSVGLADSYEQYF

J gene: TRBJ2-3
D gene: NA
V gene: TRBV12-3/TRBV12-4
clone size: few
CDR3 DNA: TGTGCCAGCAGGAGGCTGGGCAGGGGAGATACGCAGTATTTT
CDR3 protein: CASRRLGRGDTQYF

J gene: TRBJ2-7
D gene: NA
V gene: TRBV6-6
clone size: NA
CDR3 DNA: TGTGCCAGCAGTCCAGGGGCGGGAAACTACGAGCAGTACTTC
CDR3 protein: CASSPGAGNYEQYF

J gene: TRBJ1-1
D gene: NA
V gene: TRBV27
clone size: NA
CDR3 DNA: TGTGCCAGCAGTCCCCCAAGGGGCAGGGACGAACAAATACGAAGGACTGAAGCTTTCTTT
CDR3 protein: CASSPPRGRDEQIRRTEAFF

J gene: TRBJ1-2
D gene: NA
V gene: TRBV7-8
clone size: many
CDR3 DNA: TGTGCCAGCAGCCCTGGACGGTTTAACTATGGCTACACCTTC
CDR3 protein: CASSPGRFNYGYTF

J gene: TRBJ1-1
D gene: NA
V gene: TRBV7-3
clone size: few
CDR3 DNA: TGTGCCAGCAGCTTTCAAATGAACACTGAAGCTTTCTTT
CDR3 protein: CASSFQMNTEAFF

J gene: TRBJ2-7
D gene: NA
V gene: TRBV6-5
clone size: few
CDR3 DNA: TGTGCCAGCAGCCTGACAGGTGGACTCTCCTACGAGCAGTACTTC
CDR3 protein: CASSLTGGLSYEQYF

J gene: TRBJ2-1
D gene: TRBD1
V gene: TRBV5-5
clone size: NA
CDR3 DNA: TGTGCCAGCAGCTTGGTTACAGGGGGTGGTCATGAGCAGTTCTTC
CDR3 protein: CASSLVTGGGHEQFF

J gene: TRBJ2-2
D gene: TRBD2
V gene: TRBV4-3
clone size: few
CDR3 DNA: TGCGCCAGCAGCCAAGATCTTTATGGGACTAGGGACACCGGGGAGCTGTTTTTT
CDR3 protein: CASSQDLYGTRDTGELFF

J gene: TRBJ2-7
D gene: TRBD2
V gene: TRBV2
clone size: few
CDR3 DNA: TGTGCCAGCAGTGCCGGGACTAGCAGACACGAGCAGTACTTC
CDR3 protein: CASSAGTSRHEQYF

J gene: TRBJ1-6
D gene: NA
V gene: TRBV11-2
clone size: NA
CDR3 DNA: TGTGCCAGCAGCCCAGGGATGGGGAGCTCCTATAATTCACCCCTCCACTTT
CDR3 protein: CASSPGMGSSYNSPLHF

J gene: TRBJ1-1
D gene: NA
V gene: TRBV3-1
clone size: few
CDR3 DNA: TGTGCCAGCAGCCAAGATCTGACAGTGAACACTGAAGCTTTCTTT
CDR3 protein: CASSQDLTVNTEAFF

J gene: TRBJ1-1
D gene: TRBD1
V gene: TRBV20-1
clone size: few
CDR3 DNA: TGCAGTGCTAGGAGATCGGGACAGGGGAACACTGAAGCTTTCTTT
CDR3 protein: CSARRSGQGNTEAFF

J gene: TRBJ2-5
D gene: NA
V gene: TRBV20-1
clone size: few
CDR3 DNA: TGCAGTTCTGAGTGGCGTCAGGAGACCCAGTACTTC
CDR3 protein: CSSEWRQETQYF

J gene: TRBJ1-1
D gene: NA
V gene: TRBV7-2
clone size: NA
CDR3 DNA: TGTGCCAGCAGCTTAAGGTCAGACGGAAAGGCTTTCTTT
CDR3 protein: CASSLRSDGKAFF

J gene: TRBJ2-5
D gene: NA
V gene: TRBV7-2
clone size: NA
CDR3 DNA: TGTGCCAGCAGCTTGAGGGGCGAAAAGACCCAGTACTTC
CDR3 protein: CASSLRGEKTQYF

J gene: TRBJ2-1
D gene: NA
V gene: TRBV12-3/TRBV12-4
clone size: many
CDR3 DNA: TGTGCCAGCAGTCCTAGACTAGTGAGCTCCTACAATGAGCAGTTCTTC
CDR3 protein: CASSPRLVSSYNEQFF

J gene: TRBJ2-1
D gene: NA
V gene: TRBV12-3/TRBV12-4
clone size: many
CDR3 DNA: TGTGCCAGCAGGCCCGACAGGACCCCAGCCGAGCAGTTCTTC
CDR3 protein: CASRPDRTPAEQFF

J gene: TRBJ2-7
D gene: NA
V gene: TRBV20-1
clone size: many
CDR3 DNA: TGCAGTGCACGACAGGGACTAGAAGTAGGAGAGCAGTACTTC
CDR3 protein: CSARQGLEVGEQYF

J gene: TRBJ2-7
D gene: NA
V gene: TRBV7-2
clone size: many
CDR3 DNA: TGTGCCAGCAGCTCAACTGGACGGGGAAGCTACGAGCAGTACTTC
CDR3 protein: CASSSTGRGSYEQYF

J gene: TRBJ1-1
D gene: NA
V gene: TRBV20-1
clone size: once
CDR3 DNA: TGCAGTGCTCCACCCACAAACTTGAACACTGAAGCTTTCTTT
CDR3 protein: CSAPPTNLNTEAFF

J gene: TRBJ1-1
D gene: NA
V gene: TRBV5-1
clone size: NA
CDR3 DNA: TGCGCCAGCAGCCAATCAGTGAATGAAGCTTTCTTT
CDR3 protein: CASSQSVNEAFF

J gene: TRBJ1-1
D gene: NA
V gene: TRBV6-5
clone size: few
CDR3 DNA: TGTGCCAGCAGCCGAGCAGGTCGGAACACTGAAGCTTTCTTT
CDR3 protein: CASSRAGRNTEAFF

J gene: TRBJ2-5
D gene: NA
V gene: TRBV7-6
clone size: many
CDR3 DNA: TGTGCCAGCAGCCAGGACTGGGGGGAGACCCAGTACTTC
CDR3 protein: CASSQDWGETQYF

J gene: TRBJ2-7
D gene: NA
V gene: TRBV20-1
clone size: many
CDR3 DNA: TGCAGTGCTAGAGATGGGGGCGGGACGGAGGCCTACGAGCAGTACTTC
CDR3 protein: CSARDGGGTEAYEQYF

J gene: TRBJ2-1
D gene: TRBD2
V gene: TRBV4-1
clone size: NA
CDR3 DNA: TGCGCCAGCAGCCGGGGACTAGCGGCCTCCTACAATGAGCAGTTCTTC
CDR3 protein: CASSRGLAASYNEQFF

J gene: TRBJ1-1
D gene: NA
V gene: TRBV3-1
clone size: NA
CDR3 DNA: TGTGCCAGCAGCCAAGTCCGGTCCCGGGCTTTCTTT
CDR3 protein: CASSQVRSRAFF

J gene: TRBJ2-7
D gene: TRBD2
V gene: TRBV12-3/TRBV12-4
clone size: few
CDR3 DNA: TGTGCCAGCAGTTTAACGACTTTTTTGCGGGAGGGCTACGAGCAGTACTTC
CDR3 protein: CASSLTTFLREGYEQYF

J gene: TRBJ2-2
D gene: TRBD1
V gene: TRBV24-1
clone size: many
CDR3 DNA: TGTGCCACCAGTGATTTGTGGGGACAGGGCATCGGGGAGCTGTTTTTT
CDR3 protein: CATSDLWGQGIGELFF

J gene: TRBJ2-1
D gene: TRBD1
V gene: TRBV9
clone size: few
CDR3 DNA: TGTGCCAGCAGCGCCCCGGGACAGGGCTCCTACAATGAGCAGTTCTTC
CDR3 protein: CASSAPGQGSYNEQFF

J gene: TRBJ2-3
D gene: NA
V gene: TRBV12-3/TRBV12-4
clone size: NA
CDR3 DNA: TGTGCCAGCAGGAGGGAGGTAGATACGCAGTATTTT
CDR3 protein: CASRREVDTQYF

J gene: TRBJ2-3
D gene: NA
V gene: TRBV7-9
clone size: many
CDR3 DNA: TGTGCCAGCAGCTTAACGCGGGCCGAGGAAGATACGCAGTATTTT
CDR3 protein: CASSLTRAEEDTQYF

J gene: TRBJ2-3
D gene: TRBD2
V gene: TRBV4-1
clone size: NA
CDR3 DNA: TGCGCCAGCAGCCAAGATGTCAGCGGGGGGGGTACGCAGTATTTT
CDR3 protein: CASSQDVSGGGTQYF